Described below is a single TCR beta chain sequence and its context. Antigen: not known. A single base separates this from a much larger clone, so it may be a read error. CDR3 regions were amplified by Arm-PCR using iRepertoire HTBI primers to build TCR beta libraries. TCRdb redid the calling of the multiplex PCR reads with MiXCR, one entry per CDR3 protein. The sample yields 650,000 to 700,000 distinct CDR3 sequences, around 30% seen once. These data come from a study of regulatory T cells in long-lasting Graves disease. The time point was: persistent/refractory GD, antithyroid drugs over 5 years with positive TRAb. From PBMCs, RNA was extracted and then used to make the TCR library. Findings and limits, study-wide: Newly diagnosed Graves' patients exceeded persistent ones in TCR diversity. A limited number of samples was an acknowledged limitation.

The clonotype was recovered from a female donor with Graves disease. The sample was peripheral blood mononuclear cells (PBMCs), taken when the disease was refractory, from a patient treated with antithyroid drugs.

CDR3 in amino acids: CASSPETGGGYGCTF. The CDR3 coding sequence is TGTGCCAGCAGTCCCGAGACAGGAGGTGGCTATGGCTGCACCTTC. The chain links TRBV6-2 or TRBV6-3 to TRBJ1-2; TRBD1 is a possible D gene (6 bases). The CDR3 runs to 15 residues. Germline CDR1 and CDR2: MNHEY and SVGEGT.